This T cell receptor (beta chain) appears in the sequencing data of a study of siplizumab effects on memory and regulatory T cells. As described, mixed lymphocyte reaction cells underwent coculture at 37°C for a duration of approximately 6 days. Repertoires were generated with immunoSEQ multiplex PCR, while TCRdb's copy carries only in-frame clones and drops some. The sample records around 20,000 clones, roughly 51% being singletons. In its sample, this clone was seen a few times. Its antigen is unidentified. The germline V gene encodes CDR1 MNHNY and CDR2 SVGAGI (reference sequence). V was cut by 2 bases and J by 6 bases, with 11 bases left in between. The CDR3 has 13 amino acids.

Sequenced material: CFSE-low (dividing) CD4+ T cells sorted from an allogeneic mixed lymphocyte reaction. The receptor's source is a human donor in good health; the cells came from an allogeneic mixed lymphocyte reaction. This sequence joins TRBV6-6 and TRBJ2-7; D not certain. CDR3 coding DNA: TGTGCCAGCAGTTACACCCTCGGCGGCGAGCAGTACTTC. Amino acids: CASSYTLGGEQYF.